The next 23 T cell receptor beta chains were all read from a single sample in a study of blood T cell repertoires in COVID-19. The data were produced by immunoSEQ multiplex PCR, yet TCRdb's version contains in-frame clones alone and is incomplete. The sample consists of about 68,000 clones, 91% of them appearing once. The sequenced sample consisted of peripheral blood. Receptors were obtained from a woman aged 55-75 years with active COVID-19.

The chain has TRBV10-3 and TRBJ1-5, with 10 bases lining up with TRBD1. The CDR3 contains 16 residues. The junction had 4 bases not matched to a gene; V was cut back by 4 bases and J by 1 base. Germline-derived CDR1 and CDR2 are ENHRY and SYGVKD. CDR3 protein: CAISGTGGLSNQPQHF. The DNA for the CDR3 is TGTGCCATCAGTGGGACAGGGGGTTTAAGCAATCAGCCCCAGCATTTT.

The chain combines TRBV4-1 with TRBJ2-2, with D unresolved. Trimming removed 3 bases at V and 2 bases at J, with 4 bases between. This CDR3 comprises 13 residues. Germline V gene sequence: CDR1 MGHRA, CDR2 YSYEKL. The CDR3 reads CASSQGNTGELFF. The CDR3 DNA is TGCGCCAGCAGCCAGGGCAACACCGGGGAGCTGTTTTTT.

The chain recombines TRBV5-1 with TRBJ1-1, with TRBD1 as a possible D gene (5 bases). This CDR3 has 16 residues. V lost 0 bases to trimming and J lost 0 bases, with 12 bases between them. CDR1 is SGHRS and CDR2 is YFSETQ in the germline V gene. The CDR3 DNA is TGCGCCAGCAGCTTGGAGGTAGGGGTCATGAACACTGAAGCTTTCTTT. Translating gives CASSLEVGVMNTEAFF.

The V call is TRBV28, the J call TRBJ2-2; 11 nucleotides align to TRBD2. This CDR3 is built from 15 residues. From germline, CDR1 is MDHEN and CDR2 SYDVKM. Trimming removed 5 bases from V and 5 bases from J; junction bases left unmatched: 4. CDR3: CASSRLAGLTGELFF. Written as DNA, the CDR3 is TGTGCCAGCAGTAGACTAGCGGGATTAACCGGGGAGCTGTTTTTT.

The chain employs TRBV6-2 or TRBV6-3 and TRBJ2-7, with 8 bases fitting TRBD2. The CDR3 spans 14 residues. The germline gives CDR1 MNHEY, CDR2 SVGEGT. Trimming removed 5 bases from V and 3 bases from J; junction bases left unmatched: 6. Here the CDR3 DNA reads TGTGCCAGCAGTGCAGCGGGAGCCCTCTACGAGCAGTACTTC. This sequence encodes CASSAAGALYEQYF.

The chain recombines TRBV28 with TRBJ1-5; no firm D call. The CDR3 totals 14 residues. Trimming took 3 bases from V and 0 from J, leaving 6 bases between them. Per the germline V gene, CDR1 is MDHEN and CDR2 is SYDVKM. CDR3 in DNA: TGTGCCAGCAGTTTGGTGGCTAGCAATCAGCCCCAGCATTTT. It yields the protein CASSLVASNQPQHF. Supplemented by reference TRBV28 and TRBJ1-5, the full variable domain reads DVKVTQSSRYLVKRTGEKVFLECVQDMDHENMFWYRQDPGLGLRLIYFSYDVKMKEKGDIPEGYSVSREKKERFSLILESASTNQTSMYLCASSLVASNQPQHFGDGTRLSIL.

This clone was seen just once. J is TRBJ2-5 and V is TRBV18, with D maybe TRBD1 (6 bases). This CDR3 has 14 amino acids. V was clipped by 9 bases and J by 5 bases, with 19 bases between them. Germline V gene sequence: CDR1 KGHSH, CDR2 LQKENI. CDR3 bases: TGTGCCAGTCAACAAGGGGGTGCCGGGGAGACCCAGTACTTC. Translated, it gives CASQQGGAGETQYF.

This rearrangement joins TRBV5-4 to TRBJ2-7; the match to TRBD1 covers 9 bases. Per the germline V gene, CDR1 is SGHNT and CDR2 is YYREEE (reference sequence). With 2 bases clipped from V and 1 base from J, the junction kept 4 bases outside the gene matches. The length of the CDR3 is 15 residues. The CDR3, as DNA: TGTGCCAGCAGCTTATCCGGGACAGGGTCCTACGAGCAGTACTTC. This sequence encodes CASSLSGTGSYEQYF.

The V and J genes are TRBV14 and TRBJ2-1; 9 nucleotides line up with TRBD2. CDR3 length equals 16 residues. V dropped 2 bases and J dropped 3; count of bases not matched to a gene: 5. Germline lookup yields CDR1 SGHDN and CDR2 FVKESK. DNA of the CDR3: TGTGCCAGCAGCCAACGCGCTAGCGGGAACTACAATGAGCAGTTCTTC. Protein: CASSQRASGNYNEQFF.

The chain uses TRBV5-6 and TRBJ1-2; D is ambiguous. V lost 1 base, J lost 4 bases, and 8 bases lay in between. Germline values: CDR1 SGHDT, CDR2 YYEEEE. There are 13 residues in the CDR3. The chain's CDR3 is CASSLTQSYGYTF. CDR3 nucleotide sequence: TGTGCCAGCAGCTTGACACAGAGCTATGGCTACACCTTC.

This rearrangement joins TRBV28 to TRBJ2-7; 7 nucleotides align to TRBD2. Germline values: CDR1 MDHEN, CDR2 SYDVKM. After removal of 7 bases from V and 4 bases from J, the junction contained 13 bases not matched to a gene. The CDR3 has 15 residues. The CDR3 is CASNRAVGGRYEQYF. CDR3 nucleotide sequence: TGTGCCAGCAATCGGGCTGTGGGGGGGAGGTACGAGCAGTACTTC.

The rearrangement links TRBV28 to TRBJ1-3; D unresolved. The CDR3 covers 14 residues. The ends were cut back, 3 bases at V and 4 bases at J, with 10 bases in the middle. The germline gives CDR1 MDHEN, CDR2 SYDVKM. In DNA form, the CDR3 reads TGTGCCAGCAGTTTGCTTTTCCAGGGAAACACCATATATTTT. Translating gives CASSLLFQGNTIYF.

This clone was detected only a few times. The gene calls are TRBV5-1 and TRBJ2-7, with 9 bases aligning to TRBD2. Germline values: CDR1 SGHRS, CDR2 YFSETQ. Unmatched junction bases numbered 7, after V lost 5 bases and J lost 4 bases. This CDR3 is built from 14 residues. The CDR3 DNA follows: TGCGCCAGCAGATCTAGGCGGGAGGGTTACGAGCAGTACTTC. It encodes CASRSRREGYEQYF.

This sequence joins TRBV6-5 and TRBJ1-1; 7 bases map to TRBD1. V dropped 6 bases and J dropped 2; count of bases not matched to a gene: 3. Germline CDR1 is MNHEY and CDR2 is SVGAGI. CDR3 length: 13 residues. In DNA, the CDR3 is TGTGCCAGCAGGAACAGGGGTAACACTGAAGCTTTCTTT. Its translation: CASRNRGNTEAFF.

J is TRBJ1-1 and V is TRBV28, with D tentatively TRBD1 (6 bases). Trimming took 7 bases from V and 6 from J, leaving 18 bases between them. Germline CDR1 is MDHEN and CDR2 is SYDVKM. This CDR3 has 14 amino acids. The CDR3 sequence: CASILRGAGAEAFF. Here the CDR3 DNA reads TGTGCCAGCATCCTAAGGGGGGCGGGGGCTGAAGCTTTCTTT.

The chain couples TRBV19 to TRBJ1-5, with D perhaps TRBD1 (5 bases). The germline V gene has CDR1 LNHDA and CDR2 SQIVND (reference sequence). V was trimmed by 1 base and J by 4 bases, leaving 14 bases between them. This CDR3 is 16 amino acids long. CDR3 DNA: TGTGCCAGTAGTATAGTGGGCAGGGTAAGGAATCAGCCCCAGCATTTT. Translating gives CASSIVGRVRNQPQHF.

The chain joins TRBV18 to TRBJ1-4, with a possible D match to TRBD1 (6 bases). The ends were cut back, 4 bases at V and 5 bases at J, with 17 bases in the middle. CDR3 length: 16 amino acids. Germline CDR1 is KGHSH and CDR2 is LQKENI. CDR3 DNA: TGTGCCAGCTCACAATCCCGGACAGAAGGGAATGAAAAACTGTTTTTT. It specifies CASSQSRTEGNEKLFF.

This chain joins TRBV6-1 and TRBJ1-3; D is perhaps TRBD1 (6 bases). CDR3 size: 18 residues. V gave up 2 bases and J gave up 0 bases, with 17 bases separating them. CDR1 is MNHNS and CDR2 is SASEGT in the germline V gene. The CDR3 DNA reads TGTGCCAGCAGTGAATGGCGTATAGGGGGTCTCTCTGGAAACACCATATATTTT. Residues: CASSEWRIGGLSGNTIYF.

The chain links TRBV28 to TRBJ2-3; TRBD2 agrees at 9 bases. From germline, CDR1 is MDHEN and CDR2 SYDVKM. The CDR3 contains 17 residues. The ends lost 0 bases at V and 0 bases at J; junction bases unmatched: 4. The CDR3 DNA follows: TGTGCCAGCAGTTTATGGGCTAGCGGGACAAGCACAGATACGCAGTATTTT. Its translation: CASSLWASGTSTDTQYF.

This chain links TRBV7-2 with TRBJ1-1; tentatively, D is TRBD1 (6 bases). Trimming took 4 bases from V and 8 from J, leaving 14 bases between them. The CDR3 sequence is 13 residues long. The germline V gene encodes CDR1 SGHTA and CDR2 FQGNSA. CDR3 nucleotide sequence: TGTGCCAGCAGCTCCCAGGGGCCTGGGGAAGCTTTCTTT. This sequence encodes CASSSQGPGEAFF.

The chain carries TRBV27 and TRBJ1-2; a possible D gene is TRBD1 (6 bases). The germline V gene encodes CDR1 MNHEY and CDR2 SMNVEV (reference sequence). The CDR3 is 15 amino acids. Deletions cut 5 bases from V and 5 bases from J, with 18 bases between. In DNA, the CDR3 is TGTGCCAGCAGTCCCCAGAACAGGGCTACTTATGGCTACACCTTC. Translation: CASSPQNRATYGYTF.

The chain uses TRBV28 and TRBJ2-5, with TRBD1 identical over 8 bases. Germline loops: CDR1 MDHEN, CDR2 SYDVKM. V gave up 1 base and J gave up 4 bases; unmatched junction bases: 5. This CDR3 spans 15 amino acids. CDR3 DNA: TGTGCCAGCAGTTTATCGGGACAGGCGAGAGAGACCCAGTACTTC. Protein product: CASSLSGQARETQYF.

The rearrangement joins TRBV19 to TRBJ2-5, with 12 nucleotides matching TRBD2. Trimming took 4 bases from V and 3 from J; bases not matched to a gene: 3. The CDR3 totals 15 residues. The V gene's germline CDR1 is LNHDA and CDR2 SQIVND (reference sequence). The CDR3 protein is CASSTRTSGKETQYF. The CDR3 bases are TGTGCCAGTAGTACCAGGACTAGCGGGAAAGAGACCCAGTACTTC.